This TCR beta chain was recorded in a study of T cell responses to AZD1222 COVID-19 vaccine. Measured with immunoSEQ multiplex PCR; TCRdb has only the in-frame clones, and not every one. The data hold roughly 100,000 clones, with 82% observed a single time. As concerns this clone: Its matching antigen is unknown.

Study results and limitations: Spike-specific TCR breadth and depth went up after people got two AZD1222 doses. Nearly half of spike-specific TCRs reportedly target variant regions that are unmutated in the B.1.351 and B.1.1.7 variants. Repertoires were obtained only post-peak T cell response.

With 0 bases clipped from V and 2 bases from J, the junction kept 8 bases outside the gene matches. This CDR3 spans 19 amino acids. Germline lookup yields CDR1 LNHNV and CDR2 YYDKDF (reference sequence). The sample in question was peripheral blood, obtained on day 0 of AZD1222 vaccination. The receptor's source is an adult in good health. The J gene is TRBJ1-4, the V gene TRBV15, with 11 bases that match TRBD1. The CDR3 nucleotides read TGTGCCACCAGCAGAGATTACAGGACAGGGGGCAGTACTAATGAAAAACTGTTTTTT. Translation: CATSRDYRTGGSTNEKLFF.